The 3 T cell receptor beta chains below come from one sample, sequenced in a study of vaccination and CD4 T cells after COVID-19. What these receptors recognize is not known. As to treatment: approximately 9-day PBMC culture with coronavirus spike peptide pools or control peptides (ViraFEST assay). Sequenced with the Oncomine TCR Beta short-read assay was DNA taken from cultured CD4+ T cells. TCRdb re-derived calls from the PCR reads in MiXCR, one entry per CDR3 protein. The data contain approximately 8,000 distinct CDR3 sequences, 60% to 75% of them seen just once; the ten biggest clones take up approximately 35%. The specimen sequenced was CD4+ T cells from blood, cultured in vitro. Receptors were obtained from a human donor who had recovered from COVID-19.

The chain employs TRBV7-2 and TRBJ1-2; unclear D gene. The V end lost 6 bases, the J end lost 7 bases, and 9 bases lay between the germline ends. The V gene's germline CDR1 is SGHTA and CDR2 FQGNSA. The CDR3 contains 11 residues. CDR3 DNA sequence: TGTGCCAGCAGGCGTGGCCGTGGCTACACCTTC. Protein product: CASRRGRGYTF.

J is TRBJ1-2 and V is TRBV9; 9 bases map to TRBD1. The trim removed 3 bases at V and 8 bases at J, leaving 5 bases unmatched. CDR1 and CDR2 from the germline V gene are SGDLS and YYNGEE. This CDR3 region has 13 residues. DNA for the CDR3: TGTGCCAGCAGCGAGGGGACAGGGATAGGCTACACCTTC. It encodes CASSEGTGIGYTF.

The rearrangement joins TRBV15 to TRBJ2-7; D might be TRBD1 (6 bases). V was clipped by 3 bases and J by 0 bases, with 12 bases between them. This CDR3 is 15 amino acids long. The germline gives CDR1 LNHNV, CDR2 YYDKDF (reference sequence). The CDR3 sequence: CATSRPDRSSYEQYF. CDR3 coding DNA: TGTGCCACCAGCAGGCCCGACAGGAGCTCCTACGAGCAGTACTTC. Looking up the rest from reference TRBV15 and TRBJ2-7 gives the full variable domain: DAMVIQNPRYQVTQFGKPVTLSCSQTLNHNVMYWYQQKSSQAPKLLFHYYDKDFNNEADTPDNFQSRRPNTSFCFLDIRSPGLGDTAMYLCATSRPDRSSYEQYFGPGTRLTVT.